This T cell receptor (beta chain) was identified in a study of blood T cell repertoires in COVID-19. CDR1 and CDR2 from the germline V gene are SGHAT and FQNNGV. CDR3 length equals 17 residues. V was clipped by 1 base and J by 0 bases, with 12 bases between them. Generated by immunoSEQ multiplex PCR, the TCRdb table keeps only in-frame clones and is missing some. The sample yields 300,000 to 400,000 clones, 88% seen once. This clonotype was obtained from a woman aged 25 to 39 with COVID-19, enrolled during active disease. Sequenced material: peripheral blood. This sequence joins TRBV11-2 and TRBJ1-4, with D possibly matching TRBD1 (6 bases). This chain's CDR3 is CASSLVQGPSTNEKLFF. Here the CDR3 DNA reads TGTGCCAGCAGCTTAGTTCAGGGGCCCTCAACTAATGAAAAACTGTTTTTT.